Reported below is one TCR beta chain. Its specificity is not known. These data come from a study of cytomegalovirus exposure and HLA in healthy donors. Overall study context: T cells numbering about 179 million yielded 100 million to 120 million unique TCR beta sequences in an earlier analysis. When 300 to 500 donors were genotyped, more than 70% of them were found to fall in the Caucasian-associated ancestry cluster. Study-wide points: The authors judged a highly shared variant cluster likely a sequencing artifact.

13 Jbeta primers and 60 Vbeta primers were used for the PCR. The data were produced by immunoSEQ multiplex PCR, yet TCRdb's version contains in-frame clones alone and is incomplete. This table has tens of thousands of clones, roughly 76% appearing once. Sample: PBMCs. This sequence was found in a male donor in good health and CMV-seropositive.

CDR3 residues: CASRPTRDTQYF. CDR3 coding DNA: TGTGCCAGCAGACCAACGAGAGATACGCAGTATTTT. The chain combines TRBV6-6 with TRBJ2-3; D gene uncertain. V was clipped by 6 bases and J by 5 bases, with 9 bases between them. The CDR3 spans 12 residues. Germline CDR1 and CDR2: MNHNY and SVGAGI (reference sequence).